This TCR beta chain appears in the sequencing data of a study of blood T cells in healthy people across ages. Study-wide points: Changes seen in expanded clonotypes were possibly confounded by donor CMV status left unknown.

Alongside a J-beta primer mix, a sample-barcoded 5' primer served in a second PCR lasting about 7 to 11 cycles. TCRdb re-called the 5' RACE reads with MiXCR, one entry per CDR3 protein. The table includes 850,000 to 1,100,000 distinct CDR3 sequences, more than 30% detected once. Donation came from healthy Caucasian individuals in Russia who were aged roughly 6 to 95. There are a few counts of this clonotype. What it binds is not known. Germline trimming cut 5 bases from V and 0 bases from J; bases unmatched to any gene: 9. CDR3 length: 19 residues. Germline-derived CDR1 and CDR2 are SGHVS and FQNEAQ. The chain has TRBV7-8 and TRBJ2-1, with 14 bases aligning to TRBD2. The TCR sequence derives from a man younger than 35 in good health. The material sequenced was blood. The CDR3 protein is CASSPRTSGGLFSYNEQFF. In DNA form, the CDR3 reads TGTGCCAGCAGCCCCCGGACTAGCGGGGGGCTTTTCTCCTACAATGAGCAGTTCTTC.